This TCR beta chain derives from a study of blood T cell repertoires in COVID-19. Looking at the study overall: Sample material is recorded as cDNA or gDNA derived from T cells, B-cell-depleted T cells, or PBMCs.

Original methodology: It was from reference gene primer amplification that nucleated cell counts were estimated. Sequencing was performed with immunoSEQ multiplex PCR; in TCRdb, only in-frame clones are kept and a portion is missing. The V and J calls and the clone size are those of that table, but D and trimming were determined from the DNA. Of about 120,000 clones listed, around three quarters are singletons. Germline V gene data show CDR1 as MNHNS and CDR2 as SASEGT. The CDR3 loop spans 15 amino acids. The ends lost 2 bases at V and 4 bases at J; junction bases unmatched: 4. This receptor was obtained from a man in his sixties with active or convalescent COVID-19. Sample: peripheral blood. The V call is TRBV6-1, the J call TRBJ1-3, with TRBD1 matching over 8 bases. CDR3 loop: CASSERTGRGNTIYF. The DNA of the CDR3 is TGTGCCAGCAGTGAAAGGACAGGGAGAGGAAACACCATATATTTT.